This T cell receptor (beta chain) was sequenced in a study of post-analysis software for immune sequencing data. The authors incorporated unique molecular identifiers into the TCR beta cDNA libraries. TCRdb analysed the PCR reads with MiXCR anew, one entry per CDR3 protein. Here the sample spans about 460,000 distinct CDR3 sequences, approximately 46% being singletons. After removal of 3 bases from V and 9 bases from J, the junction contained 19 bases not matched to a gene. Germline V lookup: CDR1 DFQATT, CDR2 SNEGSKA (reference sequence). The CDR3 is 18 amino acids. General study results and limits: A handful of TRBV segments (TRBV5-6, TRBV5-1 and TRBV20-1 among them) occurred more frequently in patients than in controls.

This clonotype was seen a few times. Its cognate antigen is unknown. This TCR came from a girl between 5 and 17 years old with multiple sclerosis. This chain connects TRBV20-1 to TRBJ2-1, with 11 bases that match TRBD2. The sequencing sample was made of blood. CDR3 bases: TGCAGTGCTAGTAGCGACACGCACACTAGCGGGAGTTGGAGTGAGCAGTTCTTC. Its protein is CSASSDTHTSGSWSEQFF.